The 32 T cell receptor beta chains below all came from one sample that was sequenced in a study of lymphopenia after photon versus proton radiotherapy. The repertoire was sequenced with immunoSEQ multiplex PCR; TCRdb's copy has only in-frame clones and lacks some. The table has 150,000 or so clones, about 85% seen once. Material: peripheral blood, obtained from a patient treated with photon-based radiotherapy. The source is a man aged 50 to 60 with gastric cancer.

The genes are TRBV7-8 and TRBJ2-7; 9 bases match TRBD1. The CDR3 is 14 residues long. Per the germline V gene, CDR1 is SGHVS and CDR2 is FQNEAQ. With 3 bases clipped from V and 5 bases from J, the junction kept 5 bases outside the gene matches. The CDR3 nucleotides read TGTGCCAGCAGCTTGGGGACAGGGAGCGACGAGCAGTACTTC. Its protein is CASSLGTGSDEQYF. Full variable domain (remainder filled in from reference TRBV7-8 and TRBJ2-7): GAGVSQSPRYKVAKRGQDVALRCDPISGHVSLFWYQQALGQGPEFLTYFQNEAQLDKSGLPSDRFFAERPEGSVSTLKIQRTQQEDSAVYLCASSLGTGSDEQYFGPGTRLTVT.

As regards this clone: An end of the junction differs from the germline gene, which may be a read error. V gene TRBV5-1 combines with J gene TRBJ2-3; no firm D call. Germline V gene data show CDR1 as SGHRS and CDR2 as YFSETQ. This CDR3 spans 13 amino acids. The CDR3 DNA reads TGTGCCAGCAGCTTGAATGGTGCAGATACGCAGTATTTT. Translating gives CASSLNGADTQYF.

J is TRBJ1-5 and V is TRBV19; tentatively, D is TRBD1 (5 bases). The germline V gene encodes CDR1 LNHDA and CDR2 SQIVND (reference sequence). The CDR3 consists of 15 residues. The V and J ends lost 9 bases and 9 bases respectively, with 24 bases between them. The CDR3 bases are TGTGCCAGCTCGATCCCTAAAGGGGCAGTCGTGCCCCAGCATTTT. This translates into CASSIPKGAVVPQHF.

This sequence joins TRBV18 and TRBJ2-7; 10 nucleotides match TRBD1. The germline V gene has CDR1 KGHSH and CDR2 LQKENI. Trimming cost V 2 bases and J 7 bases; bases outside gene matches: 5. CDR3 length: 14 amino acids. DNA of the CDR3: TGTGCCAGCTCACCAGGGACAGGGGCCCGGGAGCAGTACTTC. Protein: CASSPGTGAREQYF. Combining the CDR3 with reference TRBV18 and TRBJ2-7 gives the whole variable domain NAGVMQNPRHLVRRRGQEARLRCSPMKGHSHVYWYRQLPEEGLKFMVYLQKENIIDESGMPKERFSAEFPKEGPSILRIQQVVRGDSAAYFCASSPGTGAREQYFGPGTRLTVT.

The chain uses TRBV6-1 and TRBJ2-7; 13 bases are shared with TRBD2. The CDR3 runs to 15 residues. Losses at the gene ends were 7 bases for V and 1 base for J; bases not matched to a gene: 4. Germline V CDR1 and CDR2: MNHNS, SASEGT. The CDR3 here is CASTALAGGSYEQYF. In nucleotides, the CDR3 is TGTGCCAGCACCGCACTAGCGGGAGGGTCCTACGAGCAGTACTTC.

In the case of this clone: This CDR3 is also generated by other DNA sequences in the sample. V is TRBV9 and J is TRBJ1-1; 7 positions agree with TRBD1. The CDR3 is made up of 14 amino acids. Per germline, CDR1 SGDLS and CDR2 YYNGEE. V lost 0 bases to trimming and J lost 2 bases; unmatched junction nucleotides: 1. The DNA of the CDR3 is TGTGCCAGCAGCGTAGGGACAGGCAACACTGAAGCTTTCTTT. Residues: CASSVGTGNTEAFF.

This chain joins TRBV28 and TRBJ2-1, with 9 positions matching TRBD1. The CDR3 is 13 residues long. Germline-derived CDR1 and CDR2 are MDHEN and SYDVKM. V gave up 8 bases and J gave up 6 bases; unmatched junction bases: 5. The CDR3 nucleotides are TGTGCCAGCCACACGGGACAGGGCAATGAGCAGTTCTTC. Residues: CASHTGQGNEQFF.

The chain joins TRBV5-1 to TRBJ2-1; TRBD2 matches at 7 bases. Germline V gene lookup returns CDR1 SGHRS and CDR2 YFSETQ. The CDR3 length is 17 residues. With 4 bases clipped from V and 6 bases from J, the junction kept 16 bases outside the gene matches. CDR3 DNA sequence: TGCGCCAGCAGCCCGTCACCTGGTGCGGGAGTGGGCAATGAGCAGTTCTTC. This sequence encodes CASSPSPGAGVGNEQFF.

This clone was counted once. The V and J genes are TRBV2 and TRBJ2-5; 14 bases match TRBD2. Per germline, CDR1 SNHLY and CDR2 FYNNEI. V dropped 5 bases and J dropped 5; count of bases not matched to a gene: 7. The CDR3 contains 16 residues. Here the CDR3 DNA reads TGTGCCAGCAGTAAAGGACTAGCGGGAGGACGTGAGACCCAGTACTTC. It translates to CASSKGLAGGRETQYF.

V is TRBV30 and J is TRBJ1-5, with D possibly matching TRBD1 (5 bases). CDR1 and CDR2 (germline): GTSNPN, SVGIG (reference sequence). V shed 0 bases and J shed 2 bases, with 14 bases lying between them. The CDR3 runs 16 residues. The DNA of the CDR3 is TGTGCCTGGAGTGTACCCGGGGGTGGAGGCAATCAGCCCCAGCATTTT. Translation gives CAWSVPGGGGNQPQHF.

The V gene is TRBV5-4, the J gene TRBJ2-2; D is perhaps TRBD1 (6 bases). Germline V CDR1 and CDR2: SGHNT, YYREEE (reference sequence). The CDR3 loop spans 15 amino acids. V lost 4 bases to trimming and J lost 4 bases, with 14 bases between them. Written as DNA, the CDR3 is TGTGCCAGCAGCCAGATCGGGACAACCACCGGGGAGCTGTTTTTT. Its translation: CASSQIGTTTGELFF.

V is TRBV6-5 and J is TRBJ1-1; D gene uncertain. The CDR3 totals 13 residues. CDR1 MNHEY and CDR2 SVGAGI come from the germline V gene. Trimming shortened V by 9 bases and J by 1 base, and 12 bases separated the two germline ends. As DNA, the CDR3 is TGTGCCAGTCGGGCCTCAGGGAACACTGAAGCTTTCTTT. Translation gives CASRASGNTEAFF.

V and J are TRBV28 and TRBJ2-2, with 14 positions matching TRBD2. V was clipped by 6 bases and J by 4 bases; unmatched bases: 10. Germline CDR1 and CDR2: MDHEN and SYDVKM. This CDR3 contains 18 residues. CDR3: CASSRGTSGSPATGELFF. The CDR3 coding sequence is TGTGCCAGCAGCCGAGGGACTAGCGGGAGTCCGGCCACCGGGGAGCTGTTTTTT.

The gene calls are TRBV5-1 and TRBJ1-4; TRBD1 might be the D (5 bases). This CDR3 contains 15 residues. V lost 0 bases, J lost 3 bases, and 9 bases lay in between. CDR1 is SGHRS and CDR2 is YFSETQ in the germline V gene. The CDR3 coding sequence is TGCGCCAGCAGCTTGGATCTGGGGGCTAATGAAAAACTGTTTTTT. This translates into CASSLDLGANEKLFF. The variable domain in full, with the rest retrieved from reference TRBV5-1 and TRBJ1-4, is KAGVTQTPRYLIKTRGQQVTLSCSPISGHRSVSWYQQTPGQGLQFLFEYFSETQRNKGNFPGRFSGRQFSNSRSEMNVSTLELGDSALYLCASSLDLGANEKLFFGSGTQLSVL.

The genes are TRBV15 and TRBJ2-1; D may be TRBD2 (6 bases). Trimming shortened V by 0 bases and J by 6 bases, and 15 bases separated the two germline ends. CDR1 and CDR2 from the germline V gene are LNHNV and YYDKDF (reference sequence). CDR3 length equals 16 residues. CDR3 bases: TGTGCCACCAGCAGAGATCCTGCGGGAACGGGCAATGAGCAGTTCTTC. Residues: CATSRDPAGTGNEQFF.

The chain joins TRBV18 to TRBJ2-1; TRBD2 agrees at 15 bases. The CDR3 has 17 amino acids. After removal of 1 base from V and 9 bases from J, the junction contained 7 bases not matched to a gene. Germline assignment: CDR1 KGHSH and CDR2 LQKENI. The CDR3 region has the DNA TGTGCCAGCTCACCACGTGGACTAGCGGGAGGGCCGGGTGAGCAGTTCTTC. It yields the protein CASSPRGLAGGPGEQFF.

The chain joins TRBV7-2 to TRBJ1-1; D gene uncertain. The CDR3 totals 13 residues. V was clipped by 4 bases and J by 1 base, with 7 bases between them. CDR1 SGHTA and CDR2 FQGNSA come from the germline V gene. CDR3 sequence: CASSSGPNTEAFF. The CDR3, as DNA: TGTGCCAGCAGCTCCGGACCGAACACTGAAGCTTTCTTT.

The CDR3 here is CASSDDRSGNTIYF. The CDR3 DNA sequence: TGTGCCAGTAGTGATGACCGCTCTGGAAACACCATATATTTT. This rearrangement joins TRBV19 to TRBJ1-3; D is undetermined. CDR3 length: 14 amino acids. Germline V gives CDR1 LNHDA, CDR2 SQIVND (reference sequence). Trimming removed 5 bases from V and 0 bases from J, with 8 bases in between.

CDR3 in DNA: TGTGCCAGCAGTAACAGGGAGGTCCGGGTCACTGAAGCTTTCTTT. Protein sequence: CASSNREVRVTEAFF. The chain links TRBV25-1 to TRBJ1-1, with TRBD1 as a possible D gene (6 bases). V was trimmed by 5 bases and J by 4 bases, leaving 17 bases between them. This CDR3 contains 15 residues. Germline CDR1 reads MGHDK; CDR2 reads SYGVNS.

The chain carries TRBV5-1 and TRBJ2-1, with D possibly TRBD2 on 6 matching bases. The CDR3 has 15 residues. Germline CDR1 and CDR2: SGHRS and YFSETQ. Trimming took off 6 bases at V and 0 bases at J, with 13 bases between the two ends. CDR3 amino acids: CASTLTSFSYNEQFF. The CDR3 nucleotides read TGCGCCAGCACCCTTACTAGCTTCTCCTACAATGAGCAGTTCTTC.

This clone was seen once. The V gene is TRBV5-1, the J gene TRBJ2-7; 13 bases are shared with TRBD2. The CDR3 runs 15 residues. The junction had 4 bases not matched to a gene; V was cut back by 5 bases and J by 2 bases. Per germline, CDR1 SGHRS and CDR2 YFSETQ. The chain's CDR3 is CASRWGLAGPYEQYF. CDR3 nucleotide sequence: TGCGCCAGCAGATGGGGACTAGCGGGGCCCTACGAGCAGTACTTC.

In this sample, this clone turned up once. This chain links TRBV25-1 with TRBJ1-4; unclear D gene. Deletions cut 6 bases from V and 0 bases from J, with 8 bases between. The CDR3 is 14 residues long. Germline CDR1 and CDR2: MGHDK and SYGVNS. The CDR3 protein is CASSRVATNEKLFF. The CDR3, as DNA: TGTGCCAGCAGCCGGGTTGCAACTAATGAAAAACTGTTTTTT.

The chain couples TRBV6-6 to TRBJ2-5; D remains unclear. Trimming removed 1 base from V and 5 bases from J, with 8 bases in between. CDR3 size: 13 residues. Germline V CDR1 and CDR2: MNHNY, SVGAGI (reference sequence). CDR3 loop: CASSYYGVETQYF. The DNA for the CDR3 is TGTGCCAGCAGTTACTATGGGGTTGAGACCCAGTACTTC.

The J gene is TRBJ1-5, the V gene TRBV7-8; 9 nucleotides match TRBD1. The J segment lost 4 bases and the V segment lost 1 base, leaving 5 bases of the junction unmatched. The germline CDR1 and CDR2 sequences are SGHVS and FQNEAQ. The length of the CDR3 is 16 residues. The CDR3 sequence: CASSLGDRGNNQPQHF. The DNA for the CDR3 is TGTGCCAGCAGCTTAGGTGACAGGGGGAATAATCAGCCCCAGCATTTT.

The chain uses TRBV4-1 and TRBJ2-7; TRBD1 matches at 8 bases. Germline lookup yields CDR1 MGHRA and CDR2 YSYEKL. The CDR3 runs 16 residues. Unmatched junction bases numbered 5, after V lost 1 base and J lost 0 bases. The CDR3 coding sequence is TGCGCCAGCAGCCAAGCCGGGACAGGAAGCTCCTACGAGCAGTACTTC. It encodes CASSQAGTGSSYEQYF.

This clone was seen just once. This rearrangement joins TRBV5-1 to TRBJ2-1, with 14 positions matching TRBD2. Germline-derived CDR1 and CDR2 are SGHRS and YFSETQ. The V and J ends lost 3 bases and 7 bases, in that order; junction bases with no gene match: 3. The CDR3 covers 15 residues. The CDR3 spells CASSSGLAGANEQFF. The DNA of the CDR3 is TGCGCCAGCAGCTCGGGACTAGCGGGGGCGAATGAGCAGTTCTTC.

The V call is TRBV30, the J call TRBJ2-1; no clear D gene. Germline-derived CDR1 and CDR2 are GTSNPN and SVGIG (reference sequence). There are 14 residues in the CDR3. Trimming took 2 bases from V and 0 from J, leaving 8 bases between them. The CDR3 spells CAWSNTYSYNEQFF. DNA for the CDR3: TGTGCCTGGAGTAACACTTACTCCTACAATGAGCAGTTCTTC.

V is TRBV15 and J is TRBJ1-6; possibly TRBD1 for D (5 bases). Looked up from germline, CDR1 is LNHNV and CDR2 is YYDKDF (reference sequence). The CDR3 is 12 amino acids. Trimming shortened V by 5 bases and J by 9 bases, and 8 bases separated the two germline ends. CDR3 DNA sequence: TGTGCCACCAGCCTCGGGGCTTCACCCCTCCACTTT. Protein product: CATSLGASPLHF.

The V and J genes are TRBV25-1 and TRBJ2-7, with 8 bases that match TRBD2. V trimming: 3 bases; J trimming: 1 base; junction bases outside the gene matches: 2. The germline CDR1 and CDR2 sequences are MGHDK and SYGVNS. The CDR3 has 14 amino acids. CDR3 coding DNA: TGTGCCAGCAGTGACGGGAGGGGTTCCTACGAGCAGTACTTC. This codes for CASSDGRGSYEQYF.

The CDR3 nucleotides read TGTGCCAGCTCGGGAGAACCCTACAATGAGCAGTTCTTC. It codes for CASSGEPYNEQFF. This chain connects TRBV2 to TRBJ2-1; possible D gene TRBD2, 6 bases. V was shortened by 8 bases and J by 2 bases, with 10 bases between the two germline ends. Germline V gives CDR1 SNHLY, CDR2 FYNNEI. The CDR3 length is 13 residues.

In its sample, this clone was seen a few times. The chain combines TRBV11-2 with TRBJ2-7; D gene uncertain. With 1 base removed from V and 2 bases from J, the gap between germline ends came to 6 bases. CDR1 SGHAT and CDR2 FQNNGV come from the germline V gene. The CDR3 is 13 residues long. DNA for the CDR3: TGTGCCAGCAGCTTAGGGCTTACCTACGAGCAGTACTTC. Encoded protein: CASSLGLTYEQYF.

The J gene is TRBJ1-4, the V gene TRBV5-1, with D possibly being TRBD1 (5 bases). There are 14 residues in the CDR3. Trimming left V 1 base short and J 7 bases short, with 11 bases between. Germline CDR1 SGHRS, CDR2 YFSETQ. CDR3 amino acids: CASSLMRGGEKLFF. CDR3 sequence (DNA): TGCGCCAGCAGCTTGATGAGGGGCGGTGAAAAACTGTTTTTT. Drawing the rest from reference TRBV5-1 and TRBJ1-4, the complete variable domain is KAGVTQTPRYLIKTRGQQVTLSCSPISGHRSVSWYQQTPGQGLQFLFEYFSETQRNKGNFPGRFSGRQFSNSRSEMNVSTLELGDSALYLCASSLMRGGEKLFFGSGTQLSVL.